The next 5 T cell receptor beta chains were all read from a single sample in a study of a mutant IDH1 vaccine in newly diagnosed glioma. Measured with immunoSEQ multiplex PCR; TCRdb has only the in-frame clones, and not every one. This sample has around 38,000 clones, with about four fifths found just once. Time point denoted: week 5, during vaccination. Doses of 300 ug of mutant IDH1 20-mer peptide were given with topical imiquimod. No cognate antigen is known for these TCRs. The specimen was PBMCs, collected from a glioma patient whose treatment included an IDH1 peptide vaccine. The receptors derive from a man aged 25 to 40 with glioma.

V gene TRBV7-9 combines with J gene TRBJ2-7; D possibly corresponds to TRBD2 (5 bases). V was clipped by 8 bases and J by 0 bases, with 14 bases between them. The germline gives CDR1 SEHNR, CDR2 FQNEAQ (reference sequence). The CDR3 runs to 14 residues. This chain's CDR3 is CASSSGKNSYEQYF. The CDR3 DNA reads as TGTGCCAGCTCGTCCGGGAAGAACTCCTACGAGCAGTACTTC.

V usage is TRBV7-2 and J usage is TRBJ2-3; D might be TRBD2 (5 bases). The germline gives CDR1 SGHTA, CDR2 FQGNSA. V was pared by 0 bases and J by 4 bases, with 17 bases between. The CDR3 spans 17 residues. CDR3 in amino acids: CASSLARVDGGPDTQYF. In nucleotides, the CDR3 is TGTGCCAGCAGCTTAGCCCGAGTAGATGGAGGCCCAGATACGCAGTATTTT.

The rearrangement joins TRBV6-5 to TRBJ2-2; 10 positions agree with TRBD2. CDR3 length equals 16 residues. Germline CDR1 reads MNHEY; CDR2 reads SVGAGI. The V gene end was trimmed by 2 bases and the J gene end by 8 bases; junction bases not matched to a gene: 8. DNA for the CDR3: TGTGCCAGCAGTTACCGGACTAGCGGTCCGCGGGGGGAGCTGTTTTTT. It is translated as CASSYRTSGPRGELFF.

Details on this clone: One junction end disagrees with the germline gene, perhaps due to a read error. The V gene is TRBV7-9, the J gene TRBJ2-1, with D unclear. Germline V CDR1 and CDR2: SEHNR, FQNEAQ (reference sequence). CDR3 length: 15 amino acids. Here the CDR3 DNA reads TGTGCCAGCAACTTAGAACTGAGCTCCTACAATGAGCAGTTCTTC. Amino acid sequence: CASNLELSSYNEQFF.

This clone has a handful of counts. CDR3 coding DNA: TGTGCCAGCAGTGGGACTAGCGGCACAGATACGCAGTATTTT. Translating it yields CASSGTSGTDTQYF. The V and J genes are TRBV6-4 and TRBJ2-3; 9 bases align to TRBD2. Germline CDR1 MRHNA, CDR2 SNTAGT. The CDR3 has 14 residues. After removal of 4 bases from V and 1 base from J, the junction contained 0 bases not matched to a gene.